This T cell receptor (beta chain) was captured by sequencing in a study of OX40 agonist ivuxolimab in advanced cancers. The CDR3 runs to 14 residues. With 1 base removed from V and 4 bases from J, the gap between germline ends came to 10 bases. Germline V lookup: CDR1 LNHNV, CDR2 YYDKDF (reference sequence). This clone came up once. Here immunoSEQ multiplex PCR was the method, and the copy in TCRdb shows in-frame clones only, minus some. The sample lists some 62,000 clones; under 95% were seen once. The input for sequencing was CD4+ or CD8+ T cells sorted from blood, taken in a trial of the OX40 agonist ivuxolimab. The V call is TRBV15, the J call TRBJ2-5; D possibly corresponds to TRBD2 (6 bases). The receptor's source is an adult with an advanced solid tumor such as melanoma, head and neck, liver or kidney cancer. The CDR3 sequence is CATSRGVGGETQYF. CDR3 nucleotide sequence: TGTGCCACCAGCAGAGGGGTGGGGGGAGAGACCCAGTACTTC.